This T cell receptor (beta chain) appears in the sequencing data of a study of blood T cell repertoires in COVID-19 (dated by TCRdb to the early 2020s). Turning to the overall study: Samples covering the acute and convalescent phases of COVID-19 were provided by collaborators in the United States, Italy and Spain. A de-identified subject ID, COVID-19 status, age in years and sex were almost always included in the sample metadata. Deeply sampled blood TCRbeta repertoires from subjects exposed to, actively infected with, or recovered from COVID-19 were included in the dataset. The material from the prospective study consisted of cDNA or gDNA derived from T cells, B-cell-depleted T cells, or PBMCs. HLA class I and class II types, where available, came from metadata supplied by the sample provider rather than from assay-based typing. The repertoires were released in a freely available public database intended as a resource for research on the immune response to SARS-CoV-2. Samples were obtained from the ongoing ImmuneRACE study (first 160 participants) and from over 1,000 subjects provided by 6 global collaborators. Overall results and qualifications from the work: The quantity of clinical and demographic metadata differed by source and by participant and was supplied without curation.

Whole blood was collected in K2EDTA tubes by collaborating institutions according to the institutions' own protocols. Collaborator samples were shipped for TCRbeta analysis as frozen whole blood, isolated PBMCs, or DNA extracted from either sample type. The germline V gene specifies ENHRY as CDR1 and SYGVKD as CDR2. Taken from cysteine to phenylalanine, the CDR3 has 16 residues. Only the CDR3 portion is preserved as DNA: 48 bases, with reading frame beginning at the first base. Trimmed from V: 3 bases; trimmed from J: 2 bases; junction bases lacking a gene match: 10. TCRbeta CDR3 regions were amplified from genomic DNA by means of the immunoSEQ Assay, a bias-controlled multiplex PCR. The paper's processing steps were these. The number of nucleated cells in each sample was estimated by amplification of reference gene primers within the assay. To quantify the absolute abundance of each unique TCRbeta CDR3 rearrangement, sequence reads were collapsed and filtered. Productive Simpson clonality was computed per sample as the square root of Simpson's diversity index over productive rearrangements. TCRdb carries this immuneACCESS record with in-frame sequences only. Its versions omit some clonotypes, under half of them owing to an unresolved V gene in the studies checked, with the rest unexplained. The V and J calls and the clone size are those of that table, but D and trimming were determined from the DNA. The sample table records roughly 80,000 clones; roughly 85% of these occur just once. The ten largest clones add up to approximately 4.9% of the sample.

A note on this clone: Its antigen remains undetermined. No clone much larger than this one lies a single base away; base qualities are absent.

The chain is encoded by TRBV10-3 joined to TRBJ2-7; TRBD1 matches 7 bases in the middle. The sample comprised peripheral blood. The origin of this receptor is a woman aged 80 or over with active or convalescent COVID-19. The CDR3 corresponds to CAISDSFGTATYEQYF. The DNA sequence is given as TGTGCCATCAGTGACTCGTTCGGGACAGCAACCTACGAGCAGTACTTC.